The 14 T cell receptor beta chains given below trace back to one sample, sequenced in a study of T cell clonotyping in hematopoietic cell transplantation (dated by TCRdb to the early 2020s). Library construction relied on the immunoSEQ multiplex PCR assay. TCRdb re-hosts the immuneACCESS table, in-frame sequences only. Its copies lack some clones; in the studies checked, an unresolved V gene accounts for under half of them, and the cause for the rest is not known. The sample table records approximately 11,000 clones; around 86% of these occur just once. 15% of the sample is taken by the ten largest. The time point label, read with the paper, signifies: recipient sample about 28 days before transplant, after cytoreduction. Sequencing used peripheral blood mononuclear cells, obtained before stem cell transplant. Every receptor here comes from a woman aged 50 to 60 with chronic myeloid leukemia. Some clones in this sample may be carry-over from other donors' samples.

The gene calls are TRBV30 and TRBJ2-7; 7 bases agree with TRBD2. Germline assignment: CDR1 GTSNPN and CDR2 SVGIG (reference sequence). The CDR3 length is 13 residues. V lost 4 bases, J lost 6 bases, and 9 bases stayed unmatched. CDR3 DNA: TGTGCCTGGAACCCGGGAGGCCGGGGCGAGCAGTACTTC. Residues: CAWNPGGRGEQYF. Complete variable domain (other parts from reference TRBV30 and TRBJ2-7): SQTIHQWPATLVQPVGSPLSLECTVEGTSNPNLYWYRQAAGRGLQLLFYSVGIGQISSEVPQNLSASRPQDRQFILSSKKLLLSDSGFYLCAWNPGGRGEQYFGPGTRLTVT.

V is TRBV6-5 and J is TRBJ2-7, with D perhaps matching TRBD2 (6 bases). The V end was cut by 7 bases, the J end by 2 bases, with 15 bases between. CDR3 length: 14 residues. CDR1 and CDR2 from the germline V gene are MNHEY and SVGAGI. Here the CDR3 DNA reads TGTGCCAGCACCCCGTCAGGGACTCCCTACGAGCAGTACTTC. As protein: CASTPSGTPYEQYF.

In DNA form, the CDR3 reads TGTGCCAGCAGCGACGGGGGGGCGGCTAACTATGGCTACACCTTC. Protein: CASSDGGAANYGYTF. V and J are TRBV25-1 and TRBJ1-2; TRBD1 is a possible D gene (6 bases). V shed 6 bases and J shed 0 bases, with 14 bases lying between them. CDR3 length: 15 amino acids. In germline, CDR1 is MGHDK, CDR2 SYGVNS.

The rearrangement links TRBV5-1 to TRBJ2-2; TRBD1 matches 7 bases. With V trimmed by 5 bases and J by 7 bases, 8 bases remained unmatched. Germline loops: CDR1 SGHRS, CDR2 YFSETQ. The CDR3 spans 14 residues. The DNA for the CDR3 is TGCGCCAGCAGACCGGTAGGGGGCGGCGGGGAGCTGTTTTTT. Its protein is CASRPVGGGGELFF.

This clone has a single count. V gene TRBV19 combines with J gene TRBJ1-3, with 8 bases fitting TRBD1. Germline V lookup: CDR1 LNHDA, CDR2 SQIVND (reference sequence). This CDR3 spans 15 amino acids. V lost 9 bases to trimming and J lost 2 bases; unmatched junction nucleotides: 9. The CDR3: CASKSQGAAGNTIYF. DNA for the CDR3: TGTGCCAGCAAGTCGCAGGGGGCAGCTGGAAACACCATATATTTT. Full variable domain (rest looked up from reference TRBV19 and TRBJ1-3): DGGITQSPKYLFRKEGQNVTLSCEQNLNHDAMYWYRQDPGQGLRLIYYSQIVNDFQKGDIAEGYSVSREKKESFPLTVTSAQKNPTAFYLCASKSQGAAGNTIYFGEGSWLTVV.

The chain has TRBV5-1 and TRBJ2-1; D unclear. In germline, CDR1 is SGHRS, CDR2 YFSETQ. The CDR3 has 10 amino acids. Trimming shortened V by 3 bases and J by 5 bases, and 0 bases separated the two germline ends. The CDR3 DNA reads as TGCGCCAGCAGCTACAATGAGCAGTTCTTC. It specifies CASSYNEQFF.

CDR3 DNA: TGTGCCAGCAGCCAGGAGCGGGGAGTCAATGAGCAGTTCTTC. As protein: CASSQERGVNEQFF. The chain is built from TRBV6-5 and TRBJ2-1, with TRBD2 matching 7 bases. Germline V lookup: CDR1 MNHEY, CDR2 SVGAGI. J was trimmed by 6 bases and V by 6 bases; bases with no gene match: 8. This CDR3 is built from 14 residues.

This rearrangement joins TRBV5-6 to TRBJ2-7, with D uncertain. The CDR3 is made up of 12 amino acids. The V end lost 3 bases, the J end lost 0 bases, and 4 bases lay between the germline ends. Germline CDR1 reads SGHDT; CDR2 reads YYEEEE. The CDR3 loop reads CASSSSSYEQYF. In nucleotides, the CDR3 is TGTGCCAGCAGCTCGAGCTCCTACGAGCAGTACTTC.

This clone was recorded a few times. This sequence joins TRBV7-9 and TRBJ1-1; 7 nucleotides match TRBD1. The junction had 7 bases not matched to a gene; V was cut back by 5 bases and J by 1 base. Germline CDR1 reads SEHNR; CDR2 reads FQNEAQ (reference sequence). This CDR3 spans 15 amino acids. This chain's CDR3 is CASSPPTGSNTEAFF. The CDR3, as DNA: TGTGCCAGCAGCCCTCCGACAGGGTCGAACACTGAAGCTTTCTTT.

The chain links TRBV5-6 to TRBJ2-1, with TRBD2 matching 9 bases. This CDR3 is built from 16 residues. In germline, CDR1 is SGHDT, CDR2 YYEEEE. The V and J ends lost 0 bases and 3 bases, in that order; junction bases with no gene match: 4. CDR3 in DNA: TGTGCCAGCAGCTTGGGGACTAGCGAAAACTACAATGAGCAGTTCTTC. Protein sequence: CASSLGTSENYNEQFF. The full variable domain, with the rest looked up from reference TRBV5-6 and TRBJ2-1, is DAGVTQSPTHLIKTRGQQVTLRCSPKSGHDTVSWYQQALGQGPQFIFQYYEEEERQRGNFPDRFSGHQFPNYSSELNVNALLLGDSALYLCASSLGTSENYNEQFFGPGTRLTVL.

This chain connects TRBV4-3 to TRBJ2-1; the D call may be TRBD1 or TRBD2 (6 bases each). There are 16 residues in the CDR3. V was cut by 0 bases and J by 7 bases, with 16 bases left in between. The germline gives CDR1 LGHNA, CDR2 YSLEER. CDR3 sequence: CASSQDASVGGNEQFF. Written as DNA, the CDR3 is TGCGCCAGCAGCCAAGATGCGTCAGTAGGGGGGAATGAGCAGTTCTTC.

The chain couples TRBV7-2 to TRBJ2-1; 9 nucleotides agree with TRBD2. The CDR3 loop spans 16 amino acids. V trimming: 5 bases; J trimming: 6 bases; junction bases outside the gene matches: 11. Per germline, CDR1 SGHTA and CDR2 FQGNSA. The CDR3 reads CASSPKGLASFNEQFF. CDR3 nucleotide sequence: TGTGCCAGCAGCCCAAAGGGACTAGCTAGTTTCAATGAGCAGTTCTTC.

V and J are TRBV9 and TRBJ1-2, with a tentative D call TRBD1 (6 bases). CDR3 length: 15 amino acids. Germline V gene data show CDR1 as SGDLS and CDR2 as YYNGEE. V dropped 0 bases and J dropped 1 base, with 10 bases sitting between them. CDR3 residues: CASSVAGGSNYGYTF. The CDR3 DNA reads TGTGCCAGCAGCGTAGCGGGGGGCAGTAACTATGGCTACACCTTC.

V usage is TRBV28 and J usage is TRBJ2-7; 11 bases agree with TRBD2. This CDR3 region has 15 residues. The trim removed 5 bases at V and 3 bases at J, leaving 6 bases unmatched. CDR1 and CDR2 from the germline V gene are MDHEN and SYDVKM. This CDR3 reads CASSKLAGDIYEQYF. The CDR3 coding sequence is TGTGCCAGCAGTAAACTAGCGGGAGATATCTACGAGCAGTACTTC. Based on the CDR3 plus reference TRBV28 and TRBJ2-7, the full variable domain is DVKVTQSSRYLVKRTGEKVFLECVQDMDHENMFWYRQDPGLGLRLIYFSYDVKMKEKGDIPEGYSVSREKKERFSLILESASTNQTSMYLCASSKLAGDIYEQYFGPGTRLTVT.